The clone carrying this TCR beta chain was picked up one time. Its antigen is as yet unknown. cDNA reverse transcribed from extracted RNA served as the sequencing template. Sequenced by immunoSEQ multiplex PCR; TCRdb stores in-frame clones only, minus some. Here the sample spans 150,000 to 200,000 clones, less than 70% being singletons. Trimming left V 7 bases short and J 4 bases short, with 10 bases between. The CDR3 runs 11 residues. Germline V CDR1 and CDR2: SQVTM, ANQGSEA. This specimen belongs to a study of CD8+ T cells in alopecia areata. As to treatment: oral pan-JAK inhibitor, 5-10 mg twice daily. Punch biopsies of lesional scalp, plus peripheral blood, were taken from alopecia areata patients. CD4+ and CD8+ T cells were sorted from PBMCs stained for CD3, CD4 and CD8. Study-level findings and limits: Higher clonality and more expanded CD8+ clones appeared in lesional than normal scalp. During tofacitinib treatment, many expanded lesional clones remained in scalp and blood.

This rearrangement joins TRBV29-1 to TRBJ1-2; D is undetermined. This clonotype was sampled from a human donor with alopecia areata. Sequencing used CD4+ T cells sorted from blood, obtained at week 4, from a patient treated with tofacitinib. CDR3: CSGSWTYGYTF. CDR3 in DNA: TGCAGCGGTAGCTGGACCTATGGCTACACCTTC. The whole variable domain, filled in from reference TRBV29-1 and TRBJ1-2, reads SAVISQKPSRDICQRGTSLTIQCQVDSQVTMMFWYRQQPGQSLTLIATANQGSEATYESGFVIDKFPISRPNLTFSTLTVSNMSPEDSSIYLCSGSWTYGYTFGSGTRLTVV.